This T cell receptor beta chain was identified in a study of regulatory T cells in long-lasting Graves disease. The CDR3 is made up of 15 amino acids. CDR1 is SGHAT, CDR2 FQNNGV, per germline. Time point described: newly diagnosed GD, antithyroid drugs for less than 3 months. PBMCs were the source of the RNA used for TCR sequencing. iRepertoire HTBI primers and Arm-PCR of CDR3 regions built TCR beta libraries. From the multiplex PCR reads, TCRdb called clonotypes with MiXCR, one entry per CDR3 protein. The sample consists of about 500,000 distinct CDR3 sequences, around 15% of them appearing once. To note about this clonotype: This may stem from a read error, because a much larger clone lies one nucleotide away.

The same sample was also studied in work on T cells in Graves' hyperthyroidism and ophthalmopathy.

The receptor was isolated from a man aged 40-49 years with Graves disease. The chain links TRBV11-2 to TRBJ2-1; 7 bases align to TRBD2. The J call is in doubt because the DNA end fits TRBJ2-5 better. The sequencing here drew on peripheral blood mononuclear cells (PBMCs), taken at new diagnosis, from a patient treated with antithyroid drugs. This chain's CDR3 is CASSQTLADQETQYF. For the CDR3, the DNA is TGTGCCAGCAGCCAGACCCTAGCGGACCAAGAGACCCAGTACTTC.